Listed here are 25 T cell receptor beta chains from one sample, sequenced in a study of blood T cell repertoires in COVID-19. Assay: immunoSEQ multiplex PCR; the TCRdb copy retains only in-frame clones and omits some. Of some 250,000 clones listed, roughly 91% are singletons. Source material: PBMCs or T cells enriched from blood (not recorded which). The receptors were gathered from a woman between 40 and 50 years old with acute COVID-19.

The J gene is TRBJ1-5, the V gene TRBV28; 12 bases fit TRBD1. The J segment lost 6 bases and the V segment lost 2 bases, leaving 14 bases of the junction unmatched. Germline V lookup: CDR1 MDHEN, CDR2 SYDVKM. The CDR3 sequence is 19 residues long. This chain's CDR3 is CASSLVGQGARALSQPQHF. CDR3 bases: TGTGCCAGCAGTTTAGTGGGACAGGGGGCTCGGGCGTTGAGTCAGCCCCAGCATTTT.

V is TRBV5-8 and J is TRBJ2-5; no firm D call. The CDR3 runs 14 residues. V shed 0 bases and J shed 3 bases, with 9 bases lying between them. Germline CDR1 and CDR2: SGHTS and YDEGEE. For the CDR3, the DNA is TGTGCCAGCAGCTTGGTGTCTCGGGAAGAGACCCAGTACTTC. It is translated as CASSLVSREETQYF. Full variable domain (missing parts from reference TRBV5-8 and TRBJ2-5): EAGVTQSPTHLIKTRGQQATLRCSPISGHTSVYWYQQALGLGLQFLLWYDEGEERNRGNFPPRFSGRQFPNYSSELNVNALELEDSALYLCASSLVSREETQYFGPGTRLLVL.

V usage is TRBV7-9 and J usage is TRBJ2-1, with 8 nucleotides matching TRBD1. Germline lookup yields CDR1 SEHNR and CDR2 FQNEAQ (reference sequence). V dropped 11 bases and J dropped 3; count of bases not matched to a gene: 18. The CDR3 is 17 amino acids. CDR3 coding DNA: TGTGCCCCGGGACAGGCCAAGCTACGGGACCTCTACAATGAGCAGTTCTTC. Translating gives CAPGQAKLRDLYNEQFF.

This clone appeared a single time. The rearrangement uses TRBV5-1 and TRBJ2-7; tentatively, D is TRBD1 (6 bases). CDR3 size: 13 residues. Per germline, CDR1 SGHRS and CDR2 YFSETQ. The V gene lost 1 base and the J gene lost 5 bases, with 10 bases spanning the gap. The CDR3 DNA is TGCGCCAGCAGCTTGACTCCAGGGGACGAGCAGTACTTC. Translated: CASSLTPGDEQYF.

J is TRBJ2-3 and V is TRBV7-9; unclear D gene. This CDR3 has 12 residues. The V end lost 5 bases, the J end lost 4 bases, and 7 bases lay between the germline ends. Germline assignment: CDR1 SEHNR and CDR2 FQNEAQ (reference sequence). CDR3 protein: CASSPVADTQYF. The CDR3 bases are TGTGCCAGCAGCCCGGTAGCAGATACGCAGTATTTT.

The rearrangement links TRBV5-6 to TRBJ1-2; D is unclear. Between the trimmed V and J ends, which lost 4 bases and 4 bases, there was a span of 11 bases. The V gene's germline CDR1 is SGHDT and CDR2 YYEEEE. This CDR3 is built from 13 residues. The CDR3 coding sequence is TGTGCCAGCAGCGGTCCCGAGCTCTATGGCTACACCTTC. It codes for CASSGPELYGYTF.

The gene calls are TRBV28 and TRBJ2-2, with unresolved D. V dropped 4 bases and J dropped 2 bases, with 8 bases sitting between them. Germline-derived CDR1 and CDR2 are MDHEN and SYDVKM. The CDR3 is 14 amino acids. The CDR3 spells CASSSQDNTGELFF. CDR3 nucleotides: TGTGCCAGCAGTTCACAAGATAACACCGGGGAGCTGTTTTTT.

V is TRBV5-4 and J is TRBJ1-2; perhaps TRBD1 as D (6 bases). Per the germline V gene, CDR1 is SGHNT and CDR2 is YYREEE (reference sequence). This CDR3 contains 13 residues. V was shortened by 4 bases and J by 3 bases, with 10 bases between the two germline ends. The CDR3 loop is CASSPNRDYGYTF. Here the CDR3 DNA reads TGTGCCAGCAGCCCTAACAGGGACTATGGCTACACCTTC.

The chain links TRBV13 to TRBJ1-2; no definite D call. Trimming removed 2 bases at V and 2 bases at J, with 6 bases between. Germline assignment: CDR1 PRHDT and CDR2 FYEKMQ (reference sequence). This CDR3 contains 13 residues. This CDR3 reads CASSLLRNYGYTF. DNA of the CDR3: TGTGCCAGCAGCTTACTCAGGAACTATGGCTACACCTTC.

This chain links TRBV19 with TRBJ1-1, with a weak D call TRBD1 (5 bases). Germline V gene sequence: CDR1 LNHDA, CDR2 SQIVND (reference sequence). Deletions cut 10 bases from V and 4 bases from J, with 19 bases between. The length of the CDR3 is 14 residues. CDR3: CATQRDPSSTEAFF. Here the CDR3 DNA reads TGTGCCACGCAGCGGGACCCCAGTAGCACTGAAGCTTTCTTT.

This chain connects TRBV18 to TRBJ2-2; D possibly corresponds to TRBD2 (5 bases). The CDR3 is made up of 17 amino acids. The V gene's germline CDR1 is KGHSH and CDR2 LQKENI. Trimming pared 2 bases from V and 6 bases from J, leaving 19 bases between. This CDR3 is CASSPWVKGPEAGELFF. The CDR3 region has the DNA TGTGCCAGCTCACCATGGGTGAAGGGTCCGGAGGCCGGGGAGCTGTTTTTT. Drawing the rest from reference TRBV18 and TRBJ2-2, the complete variable domain is NAGVMQNPRHLVRRRGQEARLRCSPMKGHSHVYWYRQLPEEGLKFMVYLQKENIIDESGMPKERFSAEFPKEGPSILRIQQVVRGDSAAYFCASSPWVKGPEAGELFFGEGSRLTVL.

V is TRBV24-1 and J is TRBJ2-1; D ambiguous. The ends were cut back, 1 base at V and 0 bases at J, with 9 bases in the middle. There are 16 residues in the CDR3. Germline CDR1 KGHDR, CDR2 SFDVKD. The DNA for the CDR3 is TGTGCCACCAGTGATTTAGAGGCTAGCTCCTACAATGAGCAGTTCTTC. Translation: CATSDLEASSYNEQFF.

The rearrangement links TRBV9 to TRBJ2-1; D gene unclear. CDR3 length: 16 amino acids. Trimming left V 4 bases short and J 3 bases short, with 17 bases between. CDR1 is SGDLS, CDR2 YYNGEE, per germline. CDR3 nucleotide sequence: TGTGCCAGCAGCTACCGGTCCTCGATCGTCTACAATGAGCAGTTCTTC. Its protein is CASSYRSSIVYNEQFF.

This chain joins TRBV19 and TRBJ1-1; weak D call: TRBD1 (6 bases). V was trimmed by 6 bases and J by 1 base, leaving 15 bases between them. Germline V gene data show CDR1 as LNHDA and CDR2 as SQIVND (reference sequence). This CDR3 contains 15 residues. The CDR3 loop reads CASSRPGGENTEAFF. CDR3 nucleotides: TGTGCCAGTAGCCGTCCGGGGGGCGAGAACACTGAAGCTTTCTTT. Supplemented by reference TRBV19 and TRBJ1-1, the full variable domain reads DGGITQSPKYLFRKEGQNVTLSCEQNLNHDAMYWYRQDPGQGLRLIYYSQIVNDFQKGDIAEGYSVSREKKESFPLTVTSAQKNPTAFYLCASSRPGGENTEAFFGQGTRLTVV.

The chain uses TRBV4-1 and TRBJ1-6, with 9 nucleotides matching TRBD1. Germline-derived CDR1 and CDR2 are MGHRA and YSYEKL. The CDR3 contains 17 residues. V lost 1 base and J lost 6; bases outside the gene matches: 7. The CDR3 DNA follows: TGCGCCAGCAGCCAAGGCCCGGGACAGGGTTCTAATTCACCCCTCCACTTT. Protein: CASSQGPGQGSNSPLHF.

The chain uses TRBV6-6 and TRBJ2-3; 12 bases agree with TRBD2. The CDR3 loop spans 17 amino acids. Germline loops: CDR1 MNHNY, CDR2 SVGAGI (reference sequence). Trimming cost V 5 bases and J 3 bases; bases outside gene matches: 9. The CDR3 here is CASSQRLAGEVTDTQYF. The CDR3 nucleotides read TGTGCCAGCAGTCAAAGACTAGCGGGAGAGGTGACAGATACGCAGTATTTT.

The CDR3 DNA reads as TGTGCCACCAGCTTAGGACAGGGGTACCAAGAGACCCAGTACTTC. Encoded protein: CATSLGQGYQETQYF. The chain has TRBV24-1 and TRBJ2-5; 9 nucleotides line up with TRBD1. Trimming took 7 bases from V and 0 from J; bases not matched to a gene: 5. There are 15 residues in the CDR3. CDR1 and CDR2 (germline): KGHDR, SFDVKD.

The gene calls are TRBV28 and TRBJ1-1; TRBD1 is a possible D gene (6 bases). V was clipped by 5 bases and J by 0 bases, with 13 bases between them. Germline CDR1 reads MDHEN; CDR2 reads SYDVKM. CDR3 length equals 15 residues. The CDR3 is CASSRSGVVNTEAFF. In nucleotides, the CDR3 is TGTGCCAGCAGTCGGTCAGGGGTCGTGAACACTGAAGCTTTCTTT.

The chain joins TRBV11-3 to TRBJ2-2, with 13 bases fitting TRBD2. CDR1 and CDR2 (germline): SGHNT, YENEEA. This CDR3 has 14 amino acids. J was trimmed by 7 bases and V by 10 bases; bases with no gene match: 6. The CDR3 DNA reads as TGTGCCATCCGAGGGACTAGCGGGATCGGGGAGCTGTTTTTT. Residues: CAIRGTSGIGELFF.

The chain joins TRBV24-1 to TRBJ1-2; 7 bases are shared with TRBD1. V shed 5 bases and J 4 bases; nucleotides not matched to a gene: 6. Germline lookup yields CDR1 KGHDR and CDR2 SFDVKD. CDR3 length equals 14 residues. The CDR3 DNA reads TGTGCCACCAGTGGTGACAGGGAAACCTATGGCTACACCTTC. Its protein product is CATSGDRETYGYTF.

The chain couples TRBV30 to TRBJ1-3; D gene unclear. Germline CDR1 reads GTSNPN; CDR2 reads SVGIG (reference sequence). There are 15 residues in the CDR3. The V gene lost 2 bases and the J gene lost 0 bases, with 11 bases spanning the gap. The CDR3 reads CAWSIGGLSGNTIYF. CDR3 bases: TGTGCCTGGAGTATAGGCGGACTCTCTGGAAACACCATATATTTT.

Only a few counts were recorded for this clone. The J gene is TRBJ2-2, the V gene TRBV28, with TRBD2 matching over 12 bases. The junction had 5 bases not matched to a gene; V was cut back by 0 bases and J by 6 bases. There are 17 residues in the CDR3. Looked up from germline, CDR1 is MDHEN and CDR2 is SYDVKM. The CDR3 is CASSLWELAGGPGELFF. The CDR3, as DNA: TGTGCCAGCAGTTTATGGGAACTAGCGGGAGGCCCCGGGGAGCTGTTTTTT. The entire variable domain, with the rest obtained from reference TRBV28 and TRBJ2-2, is as follows: DVKVTQSSRYLVKRTGEKVFLECVQDMDHENMFWYRQDPGLGLRLIYFSYDVKMKEKGDIPEGYSVSREKKERFSLILESASTNQTSMYLCASSLWELAGGPGELFFGEGSRLTVL.

The chain combines TRBV15 with TRBJ2-7, with 9 bases lining up with TRBD1. After removal of 3 bases from V and 7 bases from J, the junction contained 4 bases not matched to a gene. The CDR3 is 13 residues long. Germline V gives CDR1 LNHNV, CDR2 YYDKDF (reference sequence). CDR3 loop: CATSRGTGWEQYF. The CDR3 DNA reads as TGTGCCACCAGCAGGGGGACAGGGTGGGAGCAGTACTTC.

CDR3 protein: CASSLEAGPFQETQYF. Here the CDR3 DNA reads TGCGCCAGCAGCTTGGAGGCGGGTCCGTTCCAAGAGACCCAGTACTTC. This sequence joins TRBV5-1 and TRBJ2-5, with a possible D match to TRBD2 (5 bases). V gave up 0 bases and J gave up 1 base, with 13 bases separating them. Per the germline V gene, CDR1 is SGHRS and CDR2 is YFSETQ. The CDR3 totals 16 residues. Full variable domain (remainder filled in from reference TRBV5-1 and TRBJ2-5): KAGVTQTPRYLIKTRGQQVTLSCSPISGHRSVSWYQQTPGQGLQFLFEYFSETQRNKGNFPGRFSGRQFSNSRSEMNVSTLELGDSALYLCASSLEAGPFQETQYFGPGTRLLVL.

This chain joins TRBV14 and TRBJ1-2; the D gene is possibly TRBD1 (5 bases). This CDR3 has 15 residues. The germline V and J ends were trimmed by 4 bases and 4 bases, with 16 bases remaining between them. CDR1 and CDR2 (germline): SGHDN, FVKESK. The chain's CDR3 is CASSRSSGGFYGYTF. The CDR3 DNA reads as TGTGCCAGCAGCCGCTCGTCGGGGGGGTTCTATGGCTACACCTTC.